This entry concerns a single T cell receptor (beta chain). The data were obtained in a study of T cell changes during pregnancy in multiple sclerosis. Measured with immunoSEQ multiplex PCR; TCRdb has only the in-frame clones, and not every one. The data show over 40,000 clones, 88% seen once. CDR3 size: 14 residues. Germline CDR1 SGHAT, CDR2 FQDESV (reference sequence). Trimming took 0 bases from V and 3 from J, leaving 9 bases between them. V usage is TRBV11-1 and J usage is TRBJ2-7; D may be TRBD2 (6 bases). The origin of this receptor is a female donor in good health, enrolled as a control in a pregnancy study. The material was CD8+ T cells from peripheral blood mononuclear cells, obtained after pregnancy. The CDR3 DNA reads as TGTGCCAGCAGCTTAGCCGGACTAAGCTACGAGCAGTACTTC. It translates to CASSLAGLSYEQYF.